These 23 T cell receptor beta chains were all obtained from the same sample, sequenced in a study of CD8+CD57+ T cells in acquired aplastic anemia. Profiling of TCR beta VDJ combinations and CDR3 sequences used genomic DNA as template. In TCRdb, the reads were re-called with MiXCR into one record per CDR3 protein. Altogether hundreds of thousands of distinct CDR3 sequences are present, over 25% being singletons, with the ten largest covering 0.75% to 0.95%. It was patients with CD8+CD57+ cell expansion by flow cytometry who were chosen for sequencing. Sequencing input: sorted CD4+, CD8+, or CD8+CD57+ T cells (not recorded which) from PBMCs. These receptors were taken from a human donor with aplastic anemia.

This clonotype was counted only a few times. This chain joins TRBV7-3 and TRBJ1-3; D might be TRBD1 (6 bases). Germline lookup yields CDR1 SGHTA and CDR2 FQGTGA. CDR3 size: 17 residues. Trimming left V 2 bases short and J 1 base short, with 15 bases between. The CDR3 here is CASSLGDRSSSGNTIYF. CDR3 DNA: TGTGCCAGCAGCTTAGGAGACAGGAGCTCTTCTGGAAACACCATATATTTT. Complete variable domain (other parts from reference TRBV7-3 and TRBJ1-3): GAGVSQTPSNKVTEKGKYVELRCDPISGHTALYWYRQSLGQGPEFLIYFQGTGAADDSGLPNDRFFAVRPEGSVSTLKIQRTERGDSAVYLCASSLGDRSSSGNTIYFGEGSWLTVV.

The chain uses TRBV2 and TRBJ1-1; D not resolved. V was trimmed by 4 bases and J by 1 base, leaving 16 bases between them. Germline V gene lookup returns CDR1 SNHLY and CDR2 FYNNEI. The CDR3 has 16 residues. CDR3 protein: CASSAVGLGQNTEAFF. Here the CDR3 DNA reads TGTGCCAGCAGTGCGGTGGGATTGGGCCAGAACACTGAAGCTTTCTTT. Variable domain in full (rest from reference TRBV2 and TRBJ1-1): EPEVTQTPSHQVTQMGQEVILRCVPISNHLYFYWYRQILGQKVEFLVSFYNNEISEKSEIFDDQFSVERPDGSNFTLKIRSTKLEDSAMYFCASSAVGLGQNTEAFFGQGTRLTVV.

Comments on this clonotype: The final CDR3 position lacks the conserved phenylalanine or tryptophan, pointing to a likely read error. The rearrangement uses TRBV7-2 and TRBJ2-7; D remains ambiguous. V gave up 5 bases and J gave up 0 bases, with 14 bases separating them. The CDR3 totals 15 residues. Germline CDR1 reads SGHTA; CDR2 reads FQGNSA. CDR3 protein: CASSLTFSFSYEQYL. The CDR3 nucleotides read TGTGCCAGCAGCCTCACTTTCTCTTTCTCCTACGAGCAGTACCTC.

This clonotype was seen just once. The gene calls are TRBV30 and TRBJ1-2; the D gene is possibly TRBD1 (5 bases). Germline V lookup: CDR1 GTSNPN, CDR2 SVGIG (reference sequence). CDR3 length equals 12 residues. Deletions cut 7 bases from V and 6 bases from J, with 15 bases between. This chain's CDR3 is CASAGDVNGYTF. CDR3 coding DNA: TGTGCCTCTGCGGGGGACGTCAATGGCTACACCTTC.

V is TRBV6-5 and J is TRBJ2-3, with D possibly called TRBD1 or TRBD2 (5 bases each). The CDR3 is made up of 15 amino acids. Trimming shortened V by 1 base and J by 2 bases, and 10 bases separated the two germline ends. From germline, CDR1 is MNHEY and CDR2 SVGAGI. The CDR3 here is CASSYWGIATDTQYF. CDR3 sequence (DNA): TGTGCCAGCAGTTACTGGGGGATAGCCACAGATACGCAGTATTTT.

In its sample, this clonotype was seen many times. CDR3 bases: TGCAGTGCCTCACCGACAGGGCCCGGTGGCTACACCTTC. Its translation: CSASPTGPGGYTF. This sequence joins TRBV20-1 and TRBJ1-2; 7 bases are a match to TRBD1. The J segment lost 7 bases and the V segment lost 6 bases, leaving 11 bases of the junction unmatched. CDR3 length: 13 amino acids. From germline, CDR1 is DFQATT and CDR2 SNEGSKA (reference sequence).

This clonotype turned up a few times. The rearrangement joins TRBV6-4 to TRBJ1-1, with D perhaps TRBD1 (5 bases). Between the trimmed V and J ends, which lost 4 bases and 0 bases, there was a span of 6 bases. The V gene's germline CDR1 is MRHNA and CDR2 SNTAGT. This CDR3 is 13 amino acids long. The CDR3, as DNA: TGTGCCAGCAGTGCAGGGATGAACACTGAAGCTTTCTTT. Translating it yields CASSAGMNTEAFF.

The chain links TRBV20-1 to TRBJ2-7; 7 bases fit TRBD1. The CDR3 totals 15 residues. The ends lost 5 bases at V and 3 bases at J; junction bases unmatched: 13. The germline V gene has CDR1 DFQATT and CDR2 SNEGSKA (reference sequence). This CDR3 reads CSAHGPGQSIYEQYF. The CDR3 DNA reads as TGCAGTGCTCACGGCCCGGGACAGAGCATCTACGAGCAGTACTTC.

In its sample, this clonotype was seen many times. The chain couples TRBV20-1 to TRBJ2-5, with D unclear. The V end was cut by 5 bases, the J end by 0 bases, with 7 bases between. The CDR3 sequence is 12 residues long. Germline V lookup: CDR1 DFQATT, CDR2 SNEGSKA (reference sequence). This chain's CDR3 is CSARYYQETQYF. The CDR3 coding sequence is TGCAGTGCTCGGTATTACCAAGAGACCCAGTACTTC.

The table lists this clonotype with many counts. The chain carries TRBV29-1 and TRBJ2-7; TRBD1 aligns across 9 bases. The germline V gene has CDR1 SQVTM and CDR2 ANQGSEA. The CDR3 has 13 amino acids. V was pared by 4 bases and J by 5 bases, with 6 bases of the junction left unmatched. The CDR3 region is CSVAPGTGNEQYF. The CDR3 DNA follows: TGCAGCGTTGCCCCCGGGACAGGGAACGAGCAGTACTTC.

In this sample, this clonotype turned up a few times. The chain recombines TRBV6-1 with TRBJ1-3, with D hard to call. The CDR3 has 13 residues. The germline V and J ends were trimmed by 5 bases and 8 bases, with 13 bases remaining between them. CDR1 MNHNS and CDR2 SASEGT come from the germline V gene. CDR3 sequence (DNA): TGTGCCAGCAGTCCGGCAGGTAGAGACACCATATATTTT. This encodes CASSPAGRDTIYF.

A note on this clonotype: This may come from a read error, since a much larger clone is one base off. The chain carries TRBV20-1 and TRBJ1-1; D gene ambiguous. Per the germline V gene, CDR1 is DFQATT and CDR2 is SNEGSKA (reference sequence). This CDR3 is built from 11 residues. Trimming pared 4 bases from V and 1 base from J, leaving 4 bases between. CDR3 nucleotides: TGCAGTGCTAACGCGAACACTGAAGCTTTCTTT. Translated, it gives CSANANTEAFF.

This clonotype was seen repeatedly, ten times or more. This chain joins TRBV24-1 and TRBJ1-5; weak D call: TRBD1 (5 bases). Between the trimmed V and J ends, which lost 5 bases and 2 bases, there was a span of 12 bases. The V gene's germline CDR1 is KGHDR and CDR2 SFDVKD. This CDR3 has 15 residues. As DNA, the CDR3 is TGTGCCACCAGTGGGTCTGGGGGTGGCAATCAGCCCCAGCATTTT. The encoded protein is CATSGSGGGNQPQHF.

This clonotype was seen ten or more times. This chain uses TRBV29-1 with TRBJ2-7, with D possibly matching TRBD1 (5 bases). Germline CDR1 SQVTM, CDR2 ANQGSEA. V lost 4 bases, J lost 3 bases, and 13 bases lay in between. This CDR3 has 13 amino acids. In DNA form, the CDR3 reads TGCAGCGTTGCGGTGCGACAGAACTACGAGCAGTACTTC. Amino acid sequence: CSVAVRQNYEQYF.

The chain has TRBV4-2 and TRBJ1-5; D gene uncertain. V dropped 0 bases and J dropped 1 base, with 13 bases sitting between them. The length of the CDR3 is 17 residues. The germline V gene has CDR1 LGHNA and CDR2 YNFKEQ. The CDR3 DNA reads TGTGCCAGCAGCCAAGATGAGGGCCTCGTGAGCAATCAGCCCCAGCATTTT. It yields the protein CASSQDEGLVSNQPQHF.

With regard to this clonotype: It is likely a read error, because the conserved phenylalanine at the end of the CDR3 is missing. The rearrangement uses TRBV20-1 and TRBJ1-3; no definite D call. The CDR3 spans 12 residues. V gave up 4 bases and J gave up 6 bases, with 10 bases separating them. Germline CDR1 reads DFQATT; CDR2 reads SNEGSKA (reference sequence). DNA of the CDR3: TGCAGTGCTAAGGTTCAGGCAAACACCATATATCTT. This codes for CSAKVQANTIYL.

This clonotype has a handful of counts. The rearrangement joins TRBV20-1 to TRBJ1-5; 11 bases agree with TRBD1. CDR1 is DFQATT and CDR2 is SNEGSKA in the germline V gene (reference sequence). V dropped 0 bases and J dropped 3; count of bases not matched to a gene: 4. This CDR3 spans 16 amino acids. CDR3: CSARDRTGGFNQPQHF. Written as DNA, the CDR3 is TGCAGTGCTAGAGACAGGACAGGGGGCTTCAATCAGCCCCAGCATTTT.

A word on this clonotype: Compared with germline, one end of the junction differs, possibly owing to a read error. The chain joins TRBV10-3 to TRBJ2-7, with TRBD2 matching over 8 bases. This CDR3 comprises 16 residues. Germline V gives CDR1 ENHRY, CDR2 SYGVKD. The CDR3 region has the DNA TGTGCCAGCAGTGAGCCCCTCAGCGGGAGCTCCTACGAGCAGTACTTC. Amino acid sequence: CASSEPLSGSSYEQYF.

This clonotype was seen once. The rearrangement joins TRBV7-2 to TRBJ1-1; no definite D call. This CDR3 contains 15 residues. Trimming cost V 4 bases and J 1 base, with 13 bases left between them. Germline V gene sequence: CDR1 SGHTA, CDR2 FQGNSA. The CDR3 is CASSSRPGGNTEAFF. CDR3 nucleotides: TGTGCCAGCAGCTCGCGACCGGGAGGGAACACTGAAGCTTTCTTT.

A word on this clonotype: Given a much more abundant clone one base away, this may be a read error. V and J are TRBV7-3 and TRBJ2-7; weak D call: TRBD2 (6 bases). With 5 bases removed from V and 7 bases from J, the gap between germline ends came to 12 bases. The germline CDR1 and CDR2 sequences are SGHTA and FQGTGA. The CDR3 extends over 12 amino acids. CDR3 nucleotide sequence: TGTGCCAGCAGCCAAGGGCGGGGTGAGCAGTACTTC. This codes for CASSQGRGEQYF.

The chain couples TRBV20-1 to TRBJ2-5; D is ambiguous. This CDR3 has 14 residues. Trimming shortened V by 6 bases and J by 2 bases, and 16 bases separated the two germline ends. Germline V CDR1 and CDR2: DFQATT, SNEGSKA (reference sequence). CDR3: CSAVRDYRQETQYF. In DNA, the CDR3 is TGCAGTGCCGTACGTGATTACCGACAAGAGACCCAGTACTTC.

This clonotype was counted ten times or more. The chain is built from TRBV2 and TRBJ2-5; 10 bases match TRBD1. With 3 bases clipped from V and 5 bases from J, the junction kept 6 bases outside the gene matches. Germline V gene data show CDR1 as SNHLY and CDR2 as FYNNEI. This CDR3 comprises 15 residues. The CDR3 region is CASSEDRQGAETQYF. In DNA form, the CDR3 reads TGTGCCAGCAGTGAGGATCGACAGGGGGCTGAGACCCAGTACTTC.

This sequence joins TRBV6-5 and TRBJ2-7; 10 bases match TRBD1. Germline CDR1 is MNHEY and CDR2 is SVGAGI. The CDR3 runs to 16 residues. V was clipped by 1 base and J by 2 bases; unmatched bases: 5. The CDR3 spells CASSYWTGGYPYEQYF. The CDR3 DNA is TGTGCCAGCAGTTACTGGACAGGGGGTTACCCCTACGAGCAGTACTTC.